This T cell receptor beta chain was captured in a study of T cell responses to AZD1222 COVID-19 vaccine (dated by TCRdb to the early 2020s). Context from the whole study: TCR sequencing covered fewer than 250 trial participants: roughly 200 given two doses of AZD1222 and around 25 given two doses of MenACWY control vaccine. Enrollment into the trials was organized by age into subgroups of 18-55, 56-69 and 70-plus years, and those subgroups contained approximately 160, 26 and 62 TCR-sequenced participants, respectively. Beyond this particular receptor, the publication reports: The vaccine-associated CD4 TCRs covered the entire spike protein, and the dominant responses fell in regions 160-218 and 743-854. Because no day 14 peak-response samples were available, repertoires were characterized only after the peak T cell response. Most participants were white British and females outnumbered males, and the authors suggested that clonal diversity may have been underestimated. Reportedly, almost half of the unique spike-specific TCRs recognized epitopes lying outside the regions that are mutated in the B.1.351 and B.1.1.7 variants. The 56-69-year group was small, and its depth increase did not reach significance, likely because of low power. Only a handful of AZD1222 recipients were SARS-CoV-2 seropositive at baseline, limiting conclusions about previously exposed vaccinees. After two AZD1222 doses, spike-specific TCR breadth and depth were significantly higher than at day 0 and than in MenACWY recipients.

CDR1 and CDR2 are drawn from the germline V gene: SGHAT, FQNNGV. V gives up 5 bases and J gives up 3 bases, and the segment between their germline ends measures 14 bases. The CDR3 holds 14 amino acids from the cysteine to the phenylalanine. Here the CDR3 DNA is all that survives: 42 bases in frame from base 1. The sample's time point label, in plain terms: about 28 days (+/-7) after the second vaccine dose. Because spike-specific TCR depth and breadth did not differ between the two schedules, AZD1222 recipients who got a second dose at roughly 4 weeks were pooled with those who got a second dose at roughly 12 weeks. Samples from vaccinated people were obtained from the UK trials COV001 and COV002, which included a single-blind randomized controlled phase 2/3 trial of AZD1222 (ChAdOx1 nCoV-19) in healthy adults. For TCRbeta chain sequencing, PBMC samples were collected from trial participants at day 0 and at day 28 after the second dose.

The CDR3 regions of human TCRbeta chains were analyzed by immunosequencing. The authors' pipeline ran thus. Repertoire TCRs were checked for matches against a reference library of SARS-CoV-2-specific TCRs that had been generated using the MIRA antigen-specificity platform. Breadth was defined as the fraction of unique TCRs that were SARS-CoV-2-associated. Depth was defined as the fraction of total T cells that were SARS-CoV-2-associated. Using the MIRA data, each spike-specific TCR was mapped to the spike region that the TCR reacts to and placed in a CD4 or CD8 class. Log10-transformed breadth and depth values were compared by one-way ANOVA with Sidak's multiple comparisons tests. Drawn from immuneACCESS, this table holds only the in-frame rearrangements with V and J called that TCRdb kept. Clones are partly lost; checked studies trace under half to an unresolved V gene and leave the rest unexplained. D and trimming were read from the DNA, whereas the V and J calls and clone size are those reported in that table. The sample includes under 140,000 clones, with approximately 90% observed a single time. The biggest ten clones account for around 14% of the sample.

Turning to this clone: No cognate antigen has been identified for it. The record has no base qualities; no much larger clone is one base away.

Sequenced here: peripheral blood, sampled 28 days after the second AZD1222 dose. The source is an adult who received the AZD1222 COVID-19 vaccine. The chain is assembled from TRBV11-2 and TRBJ2-7, with the D gene too uncertain to name. CDR3 reads: CASSQDSTNYEQYF. The DNA is as follows: TGTGCCAGCAGCCAAGATTCCACGAACTACGAGCAGTACTTC.